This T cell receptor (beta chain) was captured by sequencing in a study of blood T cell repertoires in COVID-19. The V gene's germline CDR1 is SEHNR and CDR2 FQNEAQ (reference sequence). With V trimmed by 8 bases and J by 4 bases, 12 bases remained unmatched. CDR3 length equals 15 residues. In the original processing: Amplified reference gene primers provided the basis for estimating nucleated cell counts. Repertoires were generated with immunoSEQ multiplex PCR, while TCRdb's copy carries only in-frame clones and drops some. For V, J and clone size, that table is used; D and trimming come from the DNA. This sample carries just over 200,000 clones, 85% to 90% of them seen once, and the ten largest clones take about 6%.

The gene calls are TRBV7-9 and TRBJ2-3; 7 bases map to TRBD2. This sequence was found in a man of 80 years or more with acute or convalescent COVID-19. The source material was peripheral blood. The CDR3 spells CASSDGGIQADTQYF. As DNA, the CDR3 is TGTGCCAGCTCGGACGGGGGGATTCAGGCAGATACGCAGTATTTT.